This entry lists 31 T cell receptor beta chains sequenced from one sample in a study of cytomegalovirus exposure and HLA in healthy donors. The PCR made use of 60 Vbeta and 13 Jbeta primers. Method: immunoSEQ multiplex PCR; TCRdb's copy keeps in-frame clones and lacks some. There are 140,000 to 150,000 clones in the sample; approximately 78% occur only once, and 2.5% to 3.5% lies in the top ten. Sequencing was carried out using PBMCs. The receptor set was obtained from a man aged 35-49 years in good health and CMV-seropositive.

The chain employs TRBV6-5 and TRBJ2-3, with TRBD1 identical over 7 bases. V gave up 5 bases and J gave up 1 base; unmatched junction bases: 6. The germline CDR1 and CDR2 sequences are MNHEY and SVGAGI. The CDR3 extends over 15 amino acids. The CDR3 here is CASSTQGFGTDTQYF. Written as DNA, the CDR3 is TGTGCCAGCAGTACACAGGGGTTTGGCACAGATACGCAGTATTTT.

The V and J genes are TRBV5-4 and TRBJ2-2; D is ambiguous. V shed 0 bases and J shed 11 bases, with 14 bases lying between them. The germline gives CDR1 SGHNT, CDR2 YYREEE (reference sequence). This CDR3 comprises 14 residues. The CDR3 DNA sequence: TGTGCCAGCAGCTTGGGGCCCCCTCACCTCGAGCTGTTTTTT. Amino acid sequence: CASSLGPPHLELFF.

The V gene is TRBV23-1, the J gene TRBJ1-5, with D possibly being TRBD1 (6 bases). TRBV23-1 is identified as an open reading frame with a role that is uncertain. The CDR3 covers 12 residues. V was shortened by 11 bases and J by 5 bases, with 13 bases between the two germline ends. CDR3: CAPRTEDQPQHF. In DNA, the CDR3 is TGCGCCCCGAGGACAGAGGATCAGCCCCAGCATTTT.

V and J are TRBV7-9 and TRBJ1-4; 9 bases line up with TRBD1. V gave up 5 bases and J gave up 3 bases; unmatched junction bases: 13. Germline CDR1 SEHNR, CDR2 FQNEAQ (reference sequence). CDR3 length: 18 residues. CDR3 DNA: TGTGCCAGCAGCATTTCCCCAGGACAGGGGAAGGCTAATGAAAAACTGTTTTTT. Translation: CASSISPGQGKANEKLFF. Combining the CDR3 with reference TRBV7-9 and TRBJ1-4 gives the whole variable domain DTGVSQNPRHKITKRGQNVTFRCDPISEHNRLYWYRQTLGQGPEFLTYFQNEAQLEKSRLLSDRFSAERPKGSFSTLEIQRTEQGDSAMYLCASSISPGQGKANEKLFFGSGTQLSVL.

This sequence joins TRBV25-1 and TRBJ2-7; D is unresolved. V was trimmed by 5 bases and J by 2 bases, leaving 4 bases between them. The CDR3 covers 11 residues. Germline CDR1 is MGHDK and CDR2 is SYGVNS. The CDR3 is CASSFAYEQYF. CDR3 DNA sequence: TGTGCCAGCAGTTTCGCCTACGAGCAGTACTTC.

The chain uses TRBV7-2 and TRBJ1-3; D is perhaps TRBD1 (6 bases). V lost 1 base and J 0 bases, leaving 7 bases between the germline ends. The CDR3 length is 15 residues. From germline, CDR1 is SGHTA and CDR2 FQGNSA. CDR3 bases: TGTGCCAGCAGCTTAGTACAGGGCTCTGGAAACACCATATATTTT. Its translation is CASSLVQGSGNTIYF.

This chain joins TRBV19 and TRBJ2-2, with TRBD1 identical over 7 bases. The V gene end was trimmed by 7 bases and the J gene end by 4 bases; junction bases not matched to a gene: 12. CDR1 is LNHDA, CDR2 SQIVND, per germline (reference sequence). The CDR3 has 16 amino acids. The CDR3 DNA sequence: TGTGCCAGTAAAATAGGACAGGTGGATAGCACCGGGGAGCTGTTTTTT. Translating gives CASKIGQVDSTGELFF.

The chain combines TRBV5-1 with TRBJ2-2, with TRBD2 matching over 8 bases. The germline gives CDR1 SGHRS, CDR2 YFSETQ. J gave up 1 base and V 5 bases, and 1 base lay outside the gene matches. The CDR3 is 14 amino acids. The CDR3, as DNA: TGCGCCAGCAGGACTAGCGAGAACACCGGGGAGCTGTTTTTT. Amino acids: CASRTSENTGELFF.

Here the CDR3 reads CASSPAGSYNEQFF. In DNA form, the CDR3 reads TGTGCCAGCTCACCTGCGGGCTCCTACAATGAGCAGTTCTTC. The V gene is TRBV18, the J gene TRBJ2-1; tentatively, D is TRBD2 (5 bases). This CDR3 contains 14 residues. With 3 bases removed from V and 0 bases from J, the gap between germline ends came to 6 bases. Germline values: CDR1 KGHSH, CDR2 LQKENI.

Written as DNA, the CDR3 is TGTGCCAGCAGCTTGGACCTCGAGGGTGGCTACACCTTC. It is translated as CASSLDLEGGYTF. This chain joins TRBV5-4 and TRBJ1-2; unclear D gene. Trimming shortened V by 0 bases and J by 7 bases, and 10 bases separated the two germline ends. This CDR3 is built from 13 residues. CDR1 and CDR2 from the germline V gene are SGHNT and YYREEE (reference sequence).

The V gene is TRBV18, the J gene TRBJ2-7, with TRBD2 matching 11 bases. Germline lookup yields CDR1 KGHSH and CDR2 LQKENI. This CDR3 is built from 20 residues. V was pared by 4 bases and J by 1 base, with 18 bases of the junction left unmatched. For the CDR3, the DNA is TGTGCCAGCTCACTCGTTTTCCCCGCTAGTCCTAGCGGGAGGTCCTACGAGCAGTACTTC. Protein: CASSLVFPASPSGRSYEQYF.

This clone was detected once. This rearrangement joins TRBV7-9 to TRBJ2-3, with D perhaps TRBD2 (5 bases). The CDR3 covers 15 residues. Deletions cut 0 bases from V and 2 bases from J, with 9 bases between. The germline V gene has CDR1 SEHNR and CDR2 FQNEAQ (reference sequence). The CDR3 is CASSLAGEATDTQYF. CDR3 nucleotide sequence: TGTGCCAGCAGCTTAGCGGGAGAGGCCACAGATACGCAGTATTTT.

This chain links TRBV11-2 with TRBJ2-7, with 7 bases lining up with TRBD2. Trimming cost V 6 bases and J 3 bases; bases outside gene matches: 8. The CDR3 is 14 residues long. Germline V gene data show CDR1 as SGHAT and CDR2 as FQNNGV. DNA of the CDR3: TGTGCCAGCAGATCCGGGACTATTGTCTACGAGCAGTACTTC. Its translation: CASRSGTIVYEQYF.

The rearrangement uses TRBV25-1 and TRBJ2-7; 8 nucleotides match TRBD1. The CDR3 contains 15 residues. V shed 6 bases, J shed 2 bases, and the junction held 9 bases outside the gene matches. The germline V gene encodes CDR1 MGHDK and CDR2 SYGVNS. CDR3 sequence reads: CASSHLGTGAYEQYF. The CDR3, as DNA: TGTGCCAGCAGCCACCTCGGGACAGGAGCCTACGAGCAGTACTTC.

The rearrangement links TRBV19 to TRBJ2-5; D may be TRBD2 (6 bases). Germline CDR1 LNHDA, CDR2 SQIVND (reference sequence). The CDR3 length is 14 residues. V dropped 4 bases and J dropped 1 base, with 10 bases sitting between them. Here the CDR3 DNA reads TGTGCCAGTAGTACGGGACTCCTCCAAGAGACCCAGTACTTC. Protein: CASSTGLLQETQYF.

The count of this clone is one. The chain is built from TRBV18 and TRBJ2-5, with 10 bases lining up with TRBD2. The J call is uncertain, as TRBJ2-7 better fits the DNA end. The CDR3 runs 14 residues. CDR1 is KGHSH and CDR2 is LQKENI in the germline V gene. CDR3 coding DNA: TGTGCCAGCTCACAACAGCGGGAGGGGAGCGAGCAGTACTTC. As protein: CASSQQREGSEQYF.

V usage is TRBV19 and J usage is TRBJ2-7; TRBD2 matches at 11 bases. With V trimmed by 5 bases and J by 6 bases, 12 bases remained unmatched. Germline assignment: CDR1 LNHDA and CDR2 SQIVND (reference sequence). The CDR3 is made up of 16 amino acids. The CDR3, as DNA: TGTGCCAGTAGTGTGGCCTCGGGACTAGCGGTGGCCGAGCAGTACTTC. Protein: CASSVASGLAVAEQYF.

This chain connects TRBV5-4 to TRBJ2-2; tentative D call: TRBD1 (6 bases). V was clipped by 4 bases and J by 0 bases, with 13 bases between them. This CDR3 is 16 amino acids long. In germline, CDR1 is SGHNT, CDR2 YYREEE (reference sequence). The CDR3 nucleotides read TGTGCCAGCAGCCAGGGGTTGAGGGCGAACACCGGGGAGCTGTTTTTT. Amino acid sequence: CASSQGLRANTGELFF.

The gene calls are TRBV27 and TRBJ2-7, with TRBD2 matching 11 bases. Germline-derived CDR1 and CDR2 are MNHEY and SMNVEV (reference sequence). The length of the CDR3 is 14 residues. After removal of 3 bases from V and 5 bases from J, the junction contained 3 bases not matched to a gene. The chain's CDR3 is CASSFSGRVHEQYF. The CDR3 bases are TGTGCCAGCAGTTTTAGCGGGAGGGTCCACGAGCAGTACTTC.

This clone has only a few counts. The V gene is TRBV19, the J gene TRBJ2-1; D might be TRBD1 (5 bases). CDR1 is LNHDA, CDR2 SQIVND, per germline (reference sequence). Trimming took off 6 bases at V and 9 bases at J, with 12 bases between the two ends. The CDR3 runs to 12 residues. The CDR3 loop reads CASRSRRGEQFF. The CDR3 nucleotides are TGTGCCAGTAGGTCAAGAAGGGGTGAGCAGTTCTTC.

The chain is built from TRBV4-1 and TRBJ1-1; 7 bases fit TRBD1. The CDR3 consists of 15 residues. CDR1 and CDR2 (germline): MGHRA, YSYEKL. J lost 4 bases, V lost 4 bases, and 9 bases had no gene match. The CDR3 region is CASSPGEGAGTEAFF. CDR3 in DNA: TGCGCCAGCAGCCCAGGAGAGGGGGCTGGCACTGAAGCTTTCTTT.

Here the CDR3 reads CASSHTGNSPLHF. The DNA for the CDR3 is TGTGCCAGCAGCCACACAGGGAATTCACCCCTCCACTTT. The J gene is TRBJ1-6, the V gene TRBV7-3; D might be TRBD1 (6 bases). The CDR3 runs to 13 residues. Per the germline V gene, CDR1 is SGHTA and CDR2 is FQGTGA. V lost 5 bases and J lost 7, with 9 bases in between. Full variable domain (missing parts from reference TRBV7-3 and TRBJ1-6): GAGVSQTPSNKVTEKGKYVELRCDPISGHTALYWYRQSLGQGPEFLIYFQGTGAADDSGLPNDRFFAVRPEGSVSTLKIQRTERGDSAVYLCASSHTGNSPLHFGNGTRLTVT.

The rearrangement uses TRBV27 and TRBJ1-1; tentatively, D is TRBD1 (5 bases). CDR3 length: 15 residues. Trimming removed 0 bases at V and 5 bases at J, with 13 bases between. The germline CDR1 and CDR2 sequences are MNHEY and SMNVEV (reference sequence). Here the CDR3 reads CASSLSSTENTEAFF. Written as DNA, the CDR3 is TGTGCCAGCAGTTTATCGTCGACAGAGAATACTGAAGCTTTCTTT.

The chain recombines TRBV7-6 with TRBJ1-5; 8 nucleotides align to TRBD1. Germline V gene lookup returns CDR1 SGHVS and CDR2 FNYEAQ. With 5 bases clipped from V and 7 bases from J, the junction kept 13 bases outside the gene matches. The CDR3 is 16 amino acids. The CDR3 spells CASSQGQGGVQQPQHF. The CDR3 bases are TGTGCCAGCAGCCAAGGACAGGGAGGGGTGCAGCAGCCCCAGCATTTT.

DNA for the CDR3: TGTGCCAGCTCCTACAGGGAAATCTACGAGCAGTACTTC. As protein: CASSYREIYEQYF. The gene calls are TRBV18 and TRBJ2-7; D possibly corresponds to TRBD1 (6 bases). The CDR3 loop spans 13 amino acids. Trimming cost V 6 bases and J 3 bases, with 12 bases left between them. The germline V gene encodes CDR1 KGHSH and CDR2 LQKENI.

The table lists this clone with a few counts. The identical CDR3 is also encoded by other nucleotide sequences in the sample. The CDR3 DNA reads TGTGCCAGCAGCCCACTCAATTACGAGCAGTACTTC. It codes for CASSPLNYEQYF. This chain joins TRBV6-1 and TRBJ2-7; D uncertain. Germline V CDR1 and CDR2: MNHNS, SASEGT. Trimming cost V 6 bases and J 4 bases, with 10 bases left between them. There are 12 residues in the CDR3.

This clone has just a few counts. The chain has TRBV27 and TRBJ2-1; 10 positions agree with TRBD2. The germline V gene encodes CDR1 MNHEY and CDR2 SMNVEV (reference sequence). V gave up 4 bases and J gave up 7 bases; unmatched junction bases: 7. This CDR3 spans 15 amino acids. The CDR3 bases are TGTGCCAGCAGTTCCCTAGCGGGAGATCTTAATGAGCAGTTCTTC. Encoded protein: CASSSLAGDLNEQFF.

This CDR3 reads CASSPGTGEGLGGYTF. The CDR3 bases are TGTGCCAGCAGCCCCGGGACAGGGGAAGGTTTAGGTGGCTACACCTTC. The V call is TRBV7-3, the J call TRBJ1-2, with 10 bases fitting TRBD1. Germline V lookup: CDR1 SGHTA, CDR2 FQGTGA. The CDR3 extends over 16 amino acids. Trimming removed 5 bases from V and 7 bases from J; junction bases left unmatched: 13.

This clone was picked up one time. CDR3 residues: CASGPSGGEQFF. In DNA, the CDR3 is TGTGCCAGTGGCCCTAGCGGGGGTGAGCAGTTCTTC. The chain joins TRBV19 to TRBJ2-1, with TRBD2 matching over 10 bases. This CDR3 is built from 12 residues. J was trimmed by 9 bases and V by 8 bases; bases with no gene match: 4. Germline V gene sequence: CDR1 LNHDA, CDR2 SQIVND (reference sequence).

This chain links TRBV30 with TRBJ2-7; TRBD2 agrees at 8 bases. The germline gives CDR1 GTSNPN, CDR2 SVGIG (reference sequence). V shed 2 bases, J shed 4 bases, and the junction held 10 bases outside the gene matches. This CDR3 has 15 residues. The chain's CDR3 is CAWSPGGGRRYEQYF. The CDR3 DNA sequence: TGTGCCTGGAGTCCGGGGGGCGGGAGGAGGTACGAGCAGTACTTC.

V is TRBV6-5 and J is TRBJ2-1; no firm D call. V gave up 4 bases and J gave up 10 bases, with 14 bases separating them. The germline V gene has CDR1 MNHEY and CDR2 SVGAGI. This CDR3 comprises 13 residues. CDR3 region: CASSFTNSDEQFF. Here the CDR3 DNA reads TGTGCCAGCAGTTTCACTAATTCCGACGAGCAGTTCTTC.